These 18 T cell receptor beta chains originate from one sample sequenced in a study of long-term antiretroviral therapy in people with HIV. Investigators performed immunoSEQ version v3.0 at survey level. Repertoires were generated with immunoSEQ multiplex PCR, while TCRdb's copy carries only in-frame clones and drops some. The sample holds around 26,000 clones, 82% seen once. The starting material was unsorted PBMCs, obtained 2.9 years after starting antiretroviral therapy. The receptors were sampled from a middle-aged man with HIV.

The chain employs TRBV7-6 and TRBJ1-4, with TRBD1 matching 8 bases. In germline, CDR1 is SGHVS, CDR2 FNYEAQ. This CDR3 spans 14 amino acids. J gave up 6 bases and V 5 bases, and 5 bases lay outside the gene matches. CDR3 sequence: CASSGTGGYEKLFF. The CDR3 region has the DNA TGTGCCAGCAGCGGCACAGGGGGTTATGAAAAACTGTTTTTT. Looking up the rest from reference TRBV7-6 and TRBJ1-4 gives the full variable domain: GAGVSQSPRYKVTKRGQDVALRCDPISGHVSLYWYRQALGQGPEFLTYFNYEAQQDKSGLPNDRFSAERPEGSISTLTIQRTEQRDSAMYRCASSGTGGYEKLFFGSGTQLSVL.

The J gene is TRBJ2-1, the V gene TRBV11-3; possible D gene TRBD1, 5 bases. The CDR3 contains 14 residues. CDR1 and CDR2 from the germline V gene are SGHNT and YENEEA. V shed 5 bases and J shed 4 bases, with 12 bases lying between them. The CDR3, as DNA: TGTGCCAGCAGCCCTGACAGATTTTACAATGAGCAGTTCTTC. It translates to CASSPDRFYNEQFF.

V and J are TRBV4-2 and TRBJ2-5; D call uncertain. This CDR3 region has 14 residues. Germline values: CDR1 LGHNA, CDR2 YNFKEQ. V lost 0 bases and J 5 bases, leaving 10 bases between the germline ends. The chain's CDR3 is CASSQDRSSETQYF. DNA of the CDR3: TGTGCCAGCAGCCAAGATCGCAGTTCGGAGACCCAGTACTTC.

The chain couples TRBV7-3 to TRBJ2-5; 8 bases fit TRBD2. J lost 2 bases, V lost 6 bases, and 5 bases had no gene match. The CDR3 has 14 amino acids. Germline CDR1 SGHTA, CDR2 FQGTGA. The CDR3 DNA reads TGTGCCAGCAGGTTCCGGGGGGGGCAAGAGACCCAGTACTTC. It yields the protein CASRFRGGQETQYF.

The J gene is TRBJ2-7, the V gene TRBV6-5; D gene uncertain. The germline gives CDR1 MNHEY, CDR2 SVGAGI. The CDR3 has 13 amino acids. V was shortened by 5 bases and J by 0 bases, with 8 bases between the two germline ends. For the CDR3, the DNA is TGTGCCAGCAGTCCCCCAGGCTCCTACGAGCAGTACTTC. Encoded protein: CASSPPGSYEQYF.

This clone was seen just once. This chain joins TRBV30 and TRBJ1-3; D is uncertain. This CDR3 comprises 14 residues. V was shortened by 2 bases and J by 0 bases, with 8 bases between the two germline ends. Germline V gene sequence: CDR1 GTSNPN, CDR2 SVGIG (reference sequence). The CDR3 is CAWSWDNSGNTIYF. DNA for the CDR3: TGTGCCTGGAGTTGGGATAACTCTGGAAACACCATATATTTT.

The genes are TRBV2 and TRBJ2-2, with D possibly matching TRBD2 (5 bases). Germline V gives CDR1 SNHLY, CDR2 FYNNEI. The V end was cut by 1 base, the J end by 5 bases, with 8 bases between. The CDR3 consists of 14 residues. CDR3 region: CASSEESGTGELFF. For the CDR3, the DNA is TGTGCCAGCAGTGAAGAGAGCGGTACCGGGGAGCTGTTTTTT.

In this sample, this clone turned up once. This rearrangement joins TRBV4-2 to TRBJ2-7, with 8 bases lining up with TRBD2. The germline V gene encodes CDR1 LGHNA and CDR2 YNFKEQ. The CDR3 consists of 15 residues. V gave up 6 bases and J gave up 0 bases; unmatched junction bases: 7. This CDR3 is CASSPGGIGSYEQYF. The CDR3 nucleotides read TGTGCCAGCAGTCCGGGGGGGATCGGCTCCTACGAGCAGTACTTC.

The chain combines TRBV5-4 with TRBJ2-7; TRBD1 aligns across 7 bases. J lost 1 base, V lost 0 bases, and 4 bases had no gene match. CDR1 is SGHNT, CDR2 YYREEE, per germline (reference sequence). CDR3 length: 15 amino acids. CDR3 sequence: CASSLGTGGSYEQYF. The CDR3 bases are TGTGCCAGCAGCTTGGGGACAGGTGGTTCCTACGAGCAGTACTTC.

The rearrangement links TRBV5-4 to TRBJ1-1; the D gene is possibly TRBD1 (6 bases). V shed 5 bases and J shed 1 base, with 27 bases lying between them. CDR3 size: 19 residues. The V gene's germline CDR1 is SGHNT and CDR2 YYREEE (reference sequence). The DNA for the CDR3 is TGTGCCAGCAGTCCATATGTTCGGACAGTCACAACGGGGAACACTGAAGCTTTCTTT. Translating it yields CASSPYVRTVTTGNTEAFF.

The J gene is TRBJ1-5, the V gene TRBV4-1; the D gene is possibly TRBD1 (5 bases). CDR1 is MGHRA, CDR2 YSYEKL, per germline. The CDR3 runs 16 residues. Trimming pared 4 bases from V and 6 bases from J, leaving 19 bases between. In nucleotides, the CDR3 is TGCGCCAGCAGCCGGGACGGCGGAGCGAAGGGTCAGCCCCAGCATTTT. Translating gives CASSRDGGAKGQPQHF.

The chain uses TRBV6-1 and TRBJ2-2; weak D call: TRBD2 (5 bases). The V end lost 6 bases, the J end lost 5 bases, and 10 bases lay between the germline ends. CDR3 size: 13 residues. CDR1 and CDR2 from the germline V gene are MNHNS and SASEGT. This CDR3 reads CASRRVGTGELFF. The CDR3 DNA sequence: TGTGCCAGCAGGAGGGTGGGGACCGGGGAGCTGTTTTTT.

V is TRBV6-5 and J is TRBJ2-7; no firm D call. Germline V gene lookup returns CDR1 MNHEY and CDR2 SVGAGI. Trimming cost V 5 bases and J 4 bases, with 12 bases left between them. The CDR3 is made up of 13 amino acids. Here the CDR3 DNA reads TGTGCCAGCAGTGATGGGCAAACTTACGAGCAGTACTTC. Protein sequence: CASSDGQTYEQYF.

This clone was counted a single time. This chain connects TRBV27 to TRBJ2-1; 16 nucleotides align to TRBD2. The V and J ends lost 5 bases and 4 bases, in that order; junction bases with no gene match: 8. This CDR3 has 18 residues. CDR1 is MNHEY and CDR2 is SMNVEV in the germline V gene (reference sequence). CDR3 residues: CASSPWGTSGGDYNEQFF. The CDR3 DNA is TGTGCCAGCAGTCCTTGGGGGACTAGCGGGGGGGATTACAATGAGCAGTTCTTC.

The chain joins TRBV5-4 to TRBJ1-1; maybe TRBD1 (5 bases). CDR3 length: 18 residues. CDR1 is SGHNT and CDR2 is YYREEE in the germline V gene (reference sequence). Trimming removed 6 bases from V and 9 bases from J, with 33 bases in between. The CDR3 sequence: CASIDSKRIGAFSDKAFF. The CDR3 DNA reads as TGTGCCAGCATCGACTCAAAGAGGATCGGGGCATTCAGTGATAAAGCTTTCTTT.

By sample share, this clone is medium-sized. This chain joins TRBV5-3 and TRBJ2-7; D tentatively reads TRBD1 or TRBD2 (6 bases each). TRBV5-3 is known as an ORF, though its function is uncertain. The V gene lost 1 base and the J gene lost 3 bases, with 17 bases spanning the gap. The CDR3 length is 16 residues. CDR3 sequence: CARSLKGCRGLYEQYF. Written as DNA, the CDR3 is TGTGCCAGAAGCTTGAAGGGCTGCCGGGGGCTCTACGAGCAGTACTTC.

The gene calls are TRBV5-1 and TRBJ2-4; TRBD2 agrees at 8 bases. CDR3 length equals 18 residues. V shed 0 bases and J 2 bases; nucleotides not matched to a gene: 10. CDR1 is SGHRS and CDR2 is YFSETQ in the germline V gene. CDR3 protein: CASSLDRGGTMTKNIQYF. CDR3 DNA sequence: TGCGCCAGCAGCTTGGATCGGGGGGGCACGATGACCAAAAACATTCAGTACTTC.

V is TRBV5-1 and J is TRBJ1-3, with D maybe TRBD1 (6 bases). The CDR3 extends over 14 amino acids. Germline V CDR1 and CDR2: SGHRS, YFSETQ. Trimming removed 3 bases from V and 4 bases from J, with 11 bases in between. The CDR3 coding sequence is TGCGCCAGCAGCTCGGGGACACCGGGAAACACCATATATTTT. Translation gives CASSSGTPGNTIYF.